The rows below give T cell receptor beta chains drawn from one sample of a study of cytomegalovirus exposure and HLA in healthy donors. Libraries were prepared by immunoSEQ multiplex PCR; TCRdb keeps only in-frame clonotypes and omits some of them. This sample has about 200,000 clones, with about 89% found just once. The sequenced sample was PBMCs. The receptor set was obtained from a man aged 25 to 40 in good health and CMV-seronegative. The CDR3 runs from the conserved cysteine through the conserved F or W. A D gene is named only where the DNA matches it firmly. Clone size is given for some rows only: seen once, a few or many times, or a class if the clone is expanded.

.,TRBV6-4,TRBJ1-2,.,CASSDGAWGYTF,TGTGCCAGCAGTGATGGGGCATGGGGCTACACCTTC
.,TRBV30,TRBJ2-7,.,CAWRGADYRNEQYF,TGTGCCTGGAGGGGTGCCGACTACCGGAACGAGCAGTACTTC
.,TRBV7-6,TRBJ2-2,.,CASSVLWTGELFF,TGTGCCAGCAGCGTACTATGGACCGGGGAGCTGTTTTTT
.,TRBV6-5,TRBJ2-2,.,CASINRAGELFF,TGTGCCAGCATTAACAGGGCCGGGGAGCTGTTTTTT
.,TRBV6-5,TRBJ1-1,TRBD1,CASKRQGTRTEAFF,TGTGCCAGCAAAAGACAGGGGACAAGAACTGAAGCTTTCTTT
once,TRBV18,TRBJ1-6,.,CASSPETLNSPLHF,TGTGCCAGCTCACCGGAGACCCTTAATTCACCCCTCCACTTT
.,TRBV11-2,TRBJ2-1,.,CASSGTGAPEQFF,TGTGCCAGCAGCGGAACGGGTGCCCCTGAGCAGTTCTTC
few,TRBV6-4,TRBJ2-3,.,CASSETVAVGTDTQYF,TGTGCCAGCAGTGAAACCGTAGCGGTGGGCACAGATACGCAGTATTTT
.,TRBV29-1,TRBJ2-7,TRBD1,CSGRQGPNYEQYF,TGCAGCGGCCGACAGGGACCTAATTACGAGCAGTACTTC
few,TRBV7-2,TRBJ1-1,.,CASSPYLNTEAFF,TGTGCCAGCAGCCCGTACTTGAACACTGAAGCTTTCTTT
.,TRBV7-2,TRBJ1-1,TRBD1,CASSIRQGRMGTEAFF,TGTGCCAGCAGCATCCGACAGGGAAGGATGGGCACTGAAGCTTTCTTT
.,TRBV28,TRBJ2-7,.,CASNSVGAPYEQYF,TGTGCCAGCAACTCCGTGGGGGCACCCTACGAGCAGTACTTC
.,TRBV4-1,TRBJ2-3,TRBD2,CASSLREALSSTDTQYF,TGCGCCAGCAGCTTGCGGGAGGCTCTCAGTAGCACAGATACGCAGTATTTT
.,TRBV30,TRBJ2-1,.,CAWSVGEGQFF,TGTGCCTGGAGTGTAGGGGAAGGGCAGTTCTTC
.,TRBV4-1,TRBJ2-2,TRBD1,CASSHPTGDHTGELFF,TGCGCCAGCAGCCACCCAACAGGGGACCACACCGGGGAGCTGTTTTTT
.,TRBV5-1,TRBJ1-1,.,CASSLGWAMNTEAFF,TGCGCCAGCAGCTTGGGGTGGGCGATGAACACTGAAGCTTTCTTT
.,TRBV5-4,TRBJ1-2,.,CASSLWGQGRLGGYTF,TGTGCCAGCAGCTTGTGGGGGCAGGGGCGCCTTGGTGGCTACACCTTC
.,TRBV6-5,TRBJ2-7,.,CASPEEDCPSYEQYF,TGTGCCAGCCCCGAAGAGGACTGCCCCTCCTACGAGCAGTACTTC
.,TRBV18,TRBJ2-7,TRBD2,CASSQAGRAYEQYF,TGTGCCAGCTCACAAGCGGGACGGGCCTACGAGCAGTACTTC
.,TRBV5-1,TRBJ2-1,TRBD2,CASSGGGVSSYNEQFF,TGCGCCAGCAGCGGGGGGGGAGTCAGCTCCTACAATGAGCAGTTCTTC
once,TRBV6-5,TRBJ2-1,TRBD2,CASSTTSDPYNEQFF,TGTGCCAGCAGTACCACTAGCGACCCCTACAATGAGCAGTTCTTC
.,TRBV14,TRBJ2-5,TRBD2,CASSPGTSGVWETQYF,TGTGCCAGCAGCCCCGGGACTAGCGGGGTGTGGGAGACCCAGTACTTC
.,TRBV7-2,TRBJ2-7,TRBD2,CASSVAGVREQYF,TGTGCCAGCAGCGTAGCGGGAGTGCGCGAGCAGTACTTC
.,TRBV29-1,TRBJ1-2,.,CSVPAAGNYGYTF,TGCAGCGTCCCGGCGGCGGGAAACTATGGCTACACCTTC
.,TRBV5-4,TRBJ2-7,TRBD2,CASSSGLAGSSDEQYF,TGTGCCAGCAGCTCGGGACTAGCGGGATCCTCGGACGAGCAGTACTTC
.,TRBV15,TRBJ1-5,TRBD1,CATGFGQGNQPQHF,TGTGCCACCGGATTTGGACAGGGCAATCAGCCCCAGCATTTT
.,TRBV5-4,TRBJ2-3,TRBD2,CASSGLAGGLTDTQYF,TGTGCCAGCAGCGGTCTAGCGGGGGGGCTGACAGATACGCAGTATTTT
.,TRBV19,TRBJ2-6,.,CASSARGANVLTF,TGTGCCAGTAGTGCTCGGGGGGCCAACGTCCTGACTTTC
.,TRBV2,TRBJ2-7,TRBD1,CASSTGVYEQYF,TGTGCCAGCTCGACAGGGGTATACGAGCAGTACTTC
.,TRBV16,TRBJ2-7,.,CASSASPGRDSSYEQYF,TGTGCCAGCAGCGCAAGCCCAGGCAGGGACTCGTCCTACGAGCAGTACTTC
.,TRBV9,TRBJ2-1,.,CASSPRRASYNEQFF,TGTGCCAGCAGCCCGCGGCGGGCCTCCTACAATGAGCAGTTCTTC
once,TRBV5-1,TRBJ1-6,.,CASSLDSYSPLHF,TGCGCCAGCAGCTTGGACAGCTATTCACCCCTCCACTTT
.,TRBV5-1,TRBJ1-2,TRBD1,CASSYSGGDGYTF,TGCGCCAGCAGCTACTCAGGGGGAGATGGCTACACCTTC
once,TRBV2,TRBJ2-2,.,CASSARGLNTGELFF,TGTGCCAGCAGCGCCAGGGGCTTGAACACCGGGGAGCTGTTTTTT
.,TRBV5-1,TRBJ1-2,.,CASSLALQGAYGYTF,TGCGCCAGCAGCTTGGCCCTACAGGGAGCCTATGGCTACACCTTC
few,TRBV7-9,TRBJ1-2,.,CASSLDRDYGYTF,TGTGCCAGCAGCTTAGACAGGGACTATGGCTACACCTTC
.,TRBV4-1,TRBJ1-6,TRBD1,CASSQDRTGRINMDSPLHF,TGCGCCAGCAGCCAAGATCGGACAGGGAGAATTAATATGGATTCACCCCTCCACTTT
.,TRBV5-4,TRBJ1-1,.,CASSYTGNPEAFF,TGTGCCAGCAGCTATACAGGGAACCCTGAAGCTTTCTTT
.,TRBV27,TRBJ2-7,.,CASTMGLGSSYEQYF,TGTGCCAGCACCATGGGATTAGGGAGCTCCTACGAGCAGTACTTC
.,TRBV5-6,TRBJ2-7,TRBD1,CASSLYPGQGAYEQYF,TGTGCCAGCAGCTTGTATCCGGGACAGGGGGCCTACGAGCAGTACTTC
.,TRBV27,TRBJ1-5,.,CASSPFTGGQPQHF,TGTGCCAGCAGCCCCTTTACGGGGGGTCAGCCCCAGCATTTT
.,TRBV2,TRBJ2-7,TRBD1,CASTQGDGVSYEQYF,TGTGCCAGCACCCAGGGGGACGGAGTCTCCTACGAGCAGTACTTC
.,TRBV4-2,TRBJ1-3,.,CASSQVSGGGGNTIYF,TGTGCCAGCAGCCAAGTCTCGGGTGGAGGTGGAAACACCATATATTTT